This T cell receptor beta chain was observed in a study of blood T cells in healthy people across ages. Study results and caveats: Versus aged donors, long-lived donors had higher diversity and more naive CD4+ cells. Roughly linear age-related decline in beta diversity appeared, significant by age 40.

With respect to this clonotype: Antigen: not known.

The individuals who served as donors were healthy Caucasians living in Russia, aged about 6 to 100. Combining a sample-barcoded 5' primer with a J-beta primer mix, a second PCR ran for 7 to 11 cycles. All samples gave at least 2.5 million CDR3-containing paired-end reads. TCRdb processed the 5' RACE reads anew with MiXCR; each CDR3 protein has one entry. This repertoire shows about 1.5 million distinct CDR3 sequences, approximately 39% found once; its top ten account for roughly 3.7%. The CDR3 contains 15 residues. Germline V gene lookup returns CDR1 LGHNA and CDR2 YSLEER. The V end lost 2 bases, the J end lost 5 bases, and 15 bases lay between the germline ends.

The chain joins TRBV4-3 to TRBJ1-2; possible D gene TRBD1, 6 bases. Sequenced: blood. The clonotype was recovered from a woman aged 18-30 years in good health. The CDR3 sequence is CASSQLRGSGYGYTF. DNA for the CDR3: TGCGCCAGCAGCCAATTAAGGGGGTCGGGGTATGGCTACACCTTC.